Presented here are 8 T cell receptor delta chains from one specimen sequenced in a study of γδ T cells in repeated Plasmodium falciparum infection. TCRdb reanalysed the multiplex PCR reads via CATT. Of about 48,000 delta-chain clones in the sample, about 1.5% were seen once. Gammadelta T cells were flow-sorted from PBMC into Vgamma9/Vdelta2+ and Vdelta2-negative populations for bulk analysis. Sequenced material: gamma-delta T cells from blood. The receptors come from a pool of human donors (malaria-infected and uninfected, not separated).

This clone was observed a handful of times. A single base is all that separates this from a far larger clone, so a read error is likely. Other DNA variants within this sample encode the same CDR3. The chain couples TRDV1 to TRDJ1; 7 positions match TRDD3. Germline V gives CDR1 TSWWSYY, CDR2 QGS. V dropped 4 bases and J dropped 0; count of bases not matched to a gene: 23. The CDR3 extends over 21 amino acids. The chain's CDR3 is CALGVSPTLSYWGFYTDKLIF. In nucleotides, the CDR3 is TGTGCTCTTGGGGTTTCGCCTACCCTATCTTACTGGGGATTTTACACCGATAAACTCATCTTT.

As concerns this clone: A far larger clone is only one base removed, so a read error is likely. In the same sample, other DNA sequences code for this CDR3. The J gene went uncalled, whereas the V gene is TRDV1; the table's D gene call, TRDD3, was not cross checked with the DNA. Germline CDR1 TSWWSYY, CDR2 QGS. The CDR3 sequence is 17 residues long. CDR3 in amino acids: CALGEGTRSPSSDKLIF. The CDR3 DNA is TGTGCTCTTGGGGAAGGAACAAGGAGCCCGTCCTCCGATAAGCTCATCTTT.

For this clone: This DNA translates differently at residue 5 from the TCRdb protein, which is that of a much larger clone; a read error is likely, and the protein shown is the DNA's own translation. J is TRDJ1 and V is TRDV1; the D gene is possibly TRDD3 (7 bases). TCRdb supplies no J gene; here it was assigned by aligning the nucleotide sequence to germline. The CDR3 runs 19 residues. The V end was cut by 3 bases, the J end by 2 bases, with 25 bases between. Germline V lookup: CDR1 TSWWSYY, CDR2 QGS. This CDR3 reads CALGDCILQIPGDTDKLIF. Written as DNA, the CDR3 is TGTGCTCTTGGGGACTGTATCCTACAGATACCGGGGGATACCGATAAACTCATCTTT.

This clone was counted only a few times. TCRdb attributes to this sequence the protein of a much larger clone, which differs from the DNA translation at residue 9; a read error is likely, and the protein displayed is translated from the DNA. The V gene is TRDV2, the J gene TRDJ1; 9 bases are shared with TRDD3. The J gene was not available in TCRdb and was assigned here by matching the DNA to germline segments. In germline, CDR1 is GEAIGNYY, CDR2 EKD. J lost 0 bases, V lost 4 bases, and 26 bases had no gene match. There are 22 residues in the CDR3. CDR3 in DNA: TGTGCCTGTGATAAACGCCCTCGTCAGGGGGATACCCCAAACTCGTACACCGATAAACTCATCTTT. It is translated as CACDKRPRQGDTPNSYTDKLIF.

Concerning this clone itself: For this DNA, TCRdb reports the protein of a much larger clone, which diverges at residue 18, most likely from a read error; the protein presented here is translated directly from the DNA. J gene calling gave no result, while the V gene is TRDV1; no check of the table's D call, TRDD3, against the DNA was made. The CDR3 is made up of 21 amino acids. Looked up from germline, CDR1 is TSWWSYY and CDR2 is QGS. CDR3 in amino acids: CALGERSRGLPSGGYTDRLIF. The CDR3, as DNA: TGTGCTCTTGGGGAACGGTCTCGAGGGCTACCTTCTGGGGGATACACCGACAGGCTCATCTTT.

About this clone: TCRdb's protein for this DNA is that of a much larger clone and differs from the translation at residue 10, likely a read error; the protein shown is the DNA translation. The rearrangement joins TRDV1 to TRDJ1; D might be TRDD2 or TRDD3, each matching 5 bases. Germline V lookup: CDR1 TSWWSYY, CDR2 QGS. Between the trimmed V and J ends, which lost 3 bases and 0 bases, there was a span of 23 bases. The CDR3 sequence is 19 residues long. This chain's CDR3 is CALGDGVLWPGAHTDKLIF. CDR3 in DNA: TGTGCTCTTGGGGACGGAGTCCTATGGCCGGGGGCGCACACCGATAAACTCATCTTT.

This clone appeared a few times. TCRdb's listed protein matches a much larger clone and diverges from this DNA's translation at residue 18, likely through a read error; the protein shown comes from the DNA. The V gene corresponds to TRDV2; no J gene was called; the table names TRDD3, a call not compared with the DNA. The CDR3 loop spans 20 amino acids. Germline CDR1 and CDR2: GEAIGNYY and EKD. The CDR3 DNA follows: TGTGCCTGTGACGAAGCCTTCCCTCGCGGGGGTACTGGGGACACCGATAAATTCATCTTT. Its translation: CACDEAFPRGGTGDTDKFIF.

This clone was counted ten times or more. The protein held in TCRdb is that of a much larger clone and does not match this DNA's translation at residue 7, likely because of a read error; the protein shown is translated from the DNA. The chain joins TRDV3 to TRDJ1; 8 bases agree with TRDD3. This CDR3 has 21 amino acids. CDR1 TVYSNPD and CDR2 GDNSRS come from the germline V gene (reference sequence). V lost 0 bases and J lost 1; bases outside the gene matches: 25. Here the CDR3 reads CAFSEPPYLLGDPPITDKLIF. In nucleotides, the CDR3 is TGTGCCTTTAGTGAGCCTCCCTACTTGCTGGGGGACCCTCCTATCACCGATAAACTCATCTTT. Full variable domain (outside the CDR3, taken from reference TRDV3 and TRDJ1): CDKVTQSSPDQTVASGSEVVLLCTYDTVYSNPDLFWYRIRPDYSFQFVFYGDNSRSEGADFTQGRFSVKHILTQKAFHLVISPVRTEDSATYYCAFSEPPYLLGDPPITDKLIFGKGTRVTVEP.